This TCR beta chain is drawn from a study of Graves' ophthalmopathy and Graves' hyperthyroidism. RNA transcripts provided the template for amplifying TCR beta CDR3 regions. First-round RT-PCR used HTBI primers; second-round multiplex PCR followed. TCRdb reprocessed the multiplex PCR reads via MiXCR and lists one record per CDR3 protein. The sample lists around 520,000 distinct CDR3 sequences; roughly 40% were seen once. V trimming: 6 bases; J trimming: 13 bases; junction bases outside the gene matches: 6. The CDR3 is 12 residues long. The source material was peripheral blood or thyroid tissue (not recorded which). V gene TRBV12-3 or TRBV12-4 combines with J gene TRBJ1-4; 9 bases are a match to TRBD1. This sequence originates from an adult man with Graves' hyperthyroidism. CDR3 residues: CASRAGTGTLFF. CDR3 DNA: TGTGCCAGCAGAGCCGGGACAGGGACACTGTTTTTT.